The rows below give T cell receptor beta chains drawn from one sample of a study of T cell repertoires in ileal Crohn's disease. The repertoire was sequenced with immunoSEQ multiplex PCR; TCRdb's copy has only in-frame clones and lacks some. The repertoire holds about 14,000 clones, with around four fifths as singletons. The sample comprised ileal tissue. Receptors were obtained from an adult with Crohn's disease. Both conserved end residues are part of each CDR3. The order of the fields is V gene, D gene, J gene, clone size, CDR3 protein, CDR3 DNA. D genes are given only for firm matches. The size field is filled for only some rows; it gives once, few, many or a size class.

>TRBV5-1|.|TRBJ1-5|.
CASSLRGDQPQHF
TGCGCCAGCAGCTTGCGGGGAGATCAGCCCCAGCATTTT
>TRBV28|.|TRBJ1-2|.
CASSLRHLAYGYTF
TGTGCCAGCAGTTTAAGACATTTGGCCTATGGCTACACCTTC
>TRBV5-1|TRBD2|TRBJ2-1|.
CASSLAPTGAGDEQFF
TGCGCCAGCAGCTTGGCCCCAACGGGAGCGGGGGATGAGCAGTTCTTC
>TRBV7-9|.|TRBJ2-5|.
CASSFGGEAETQYF
TGTGCCAGCAGCTTCGGCGGGGAGGCAGAGACCCAGTACTTC
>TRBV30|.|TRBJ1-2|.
CAWSPGRVYTF
TGTGCCTGGAGTCCCGGGAGGGTCTACACCTTC
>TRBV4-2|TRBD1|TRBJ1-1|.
CASSRNDRDRTEAFF
TGTGCCAGCAGCCGAAACGACCGGGACAGAACTGAAGCTTTCTTT
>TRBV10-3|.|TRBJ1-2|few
CAISESPDRNGYTF
TGTGCCATCAGTGAATCCCCCGACAGGAATGGCTACACCTTC
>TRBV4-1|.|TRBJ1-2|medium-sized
CASSQGSGNYGYTF
TGCGCCAGCAGCCAAGGGTCCGGGAACTATGGCTACACCTTC
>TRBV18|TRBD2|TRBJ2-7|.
CASSPGGSLEQYF
TGTGCCAGCTCACCTGGCGGGAGCCTCGAGCAGTACTTC
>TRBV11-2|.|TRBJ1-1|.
CASSLASTVNTEAFF
TGTGCCAGCAGCTTAGCGTCTACAGTGAACACTGAAGCTTTCTTT
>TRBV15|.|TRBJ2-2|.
CATSKWTDTRVGELFF
TGTGCCACCAGCAAATGGACAGACACCCGGGTCGGGGAGCTGTTTTTT
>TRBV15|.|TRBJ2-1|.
CATSKDRGTRVDEQFF
TGTGCCACCAGCAAAGACCGGGGGACTCGCGTCGATGAGCAGTTCTTC
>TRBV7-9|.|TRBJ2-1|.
CASSRVPSNEQFF
TGTGCCAGCAGCCGAGTGCCCTCCAATGAGCAGTTCTTC
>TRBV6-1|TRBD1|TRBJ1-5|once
CASRGQVNQPQHF
TGTGCCAGCCGCGGACAGGTCAATCAGCCCCAGCATTTT
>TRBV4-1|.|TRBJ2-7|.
CASSNDRLDRGGVYEQYF
TGCGCCAGCAGCAACGATCGGCTTGACAGAGGAGGGGTTTACGAGCAGTACTTC
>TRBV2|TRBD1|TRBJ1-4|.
CASNPQDRAEKLFF
TGTGCCAGCAATCCCCAGGACAGGGCAGAAAAACTGTTTTTT
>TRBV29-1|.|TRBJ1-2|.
CSAEQGVNYGYTF
TGCAGCGCCGAACAGGGCGTTAACTATGGCTACACCTTC
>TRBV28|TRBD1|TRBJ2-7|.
CASSTPGQGRPYEQYF
TGTGCCAGCAGCACCCCCGGACAGGGTCGTCCCTACGAGCAGTACTTC
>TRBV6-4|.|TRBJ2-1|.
CASSDGAALNEQFF
TGTGCCAGCAGTGACGGGGCAGCGTTAAATGAGCAGTTCTTC
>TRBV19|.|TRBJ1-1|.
CASSSQNTEAFF
TGTGCCAGTAGTTCCCAGAACACTGAAGCTTTCTTT
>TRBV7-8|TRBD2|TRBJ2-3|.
CASSPHPAGGGSTDTQYF
TGTGCCAGCAGCCCCCACCCGGCCGGGGGGGGAAGCACAGATACGCAGTATTTT
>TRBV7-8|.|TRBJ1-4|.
CASRGRVSVNEKLFF
TGTGCCAGCAGGGGCAGGGTGAGCGTGAATGAAAAACTGTTTTTT
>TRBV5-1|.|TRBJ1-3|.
CASSEGNSGNTIYF
TGCGCCAGCAGCGAGGGTAACTCTGGAAACACCATATATTTT
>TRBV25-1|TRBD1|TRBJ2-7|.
CASSESDRGYEQYF
TGTGCCAGCAGTGAATCCGACAGGGGCTACGAGCAGTACTTC
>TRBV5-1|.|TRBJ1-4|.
CASSLATDAQKLFF
TGCGCCAGCAGCTTGGCGACAGACGCCCAAAAACTGTTTTTT
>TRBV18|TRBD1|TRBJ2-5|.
CASSRRQGAETQYF
TGTGCCAGCTCACGAAGACAGGGGGCGGAGACCCAGTACTTC
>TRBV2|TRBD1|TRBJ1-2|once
CASSPQQGYGYTF
TGTGCCAGCAGTCCTCAACAGGGGTATGGCTACACCTTC
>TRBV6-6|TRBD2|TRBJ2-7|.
CASSLTGGWDEQYF
TGTGCCAGCAGTTTAACGGGAGGTTGGGACGAGCAGTACTTC
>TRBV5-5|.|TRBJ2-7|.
CASSSRGGTGSYEQYF
TGTGCCAGCAGCTCGAGGGGGGGGACTGGGAGCTACGAGCAGTACTTC
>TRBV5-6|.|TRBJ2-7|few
CASSRQDSYEQYF
TGTGCCAGCAGCCGACAGGACTCCTACGAGCAGTACTTC